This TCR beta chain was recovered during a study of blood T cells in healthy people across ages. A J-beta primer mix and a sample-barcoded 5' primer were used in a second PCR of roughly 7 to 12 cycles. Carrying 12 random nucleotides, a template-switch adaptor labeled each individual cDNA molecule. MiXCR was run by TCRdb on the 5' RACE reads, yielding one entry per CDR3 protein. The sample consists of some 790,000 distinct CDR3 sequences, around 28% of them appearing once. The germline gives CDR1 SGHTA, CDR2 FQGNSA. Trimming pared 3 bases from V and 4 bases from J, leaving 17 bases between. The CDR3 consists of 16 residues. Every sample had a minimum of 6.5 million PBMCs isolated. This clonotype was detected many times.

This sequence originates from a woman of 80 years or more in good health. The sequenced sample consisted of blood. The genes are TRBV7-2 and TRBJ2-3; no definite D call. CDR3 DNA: TGTGCCAGCAGCTTTATATCCGGGCCCCAGGCAGATACGCAGTATTTT. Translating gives CASSFISGPQADTQYF.